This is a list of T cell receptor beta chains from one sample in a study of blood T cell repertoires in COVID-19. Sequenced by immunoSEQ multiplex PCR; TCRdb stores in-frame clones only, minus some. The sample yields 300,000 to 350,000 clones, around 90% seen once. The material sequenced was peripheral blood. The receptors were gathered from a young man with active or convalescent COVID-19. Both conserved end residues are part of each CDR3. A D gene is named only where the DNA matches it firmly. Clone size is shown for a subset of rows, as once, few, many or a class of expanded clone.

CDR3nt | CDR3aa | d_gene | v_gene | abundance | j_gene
TGTGCCAGCAGCAGCAGCTCTAGGGGGGGGAACACTGAAGCTTTCTTT | CASSSSSRGGNTEAFF | - | TRBV11-3 | - | TRBJ1-1
TGTGCCAGCATCCAAAACCCCGGGACAGGGTACAACGAGCAGTACTTC | CASIQNPGTGYNEQYF | TRBD1 | TRBV2 | - | TRBJ2-7
TGTGCCAGTAGTACAGGGGGCGAGATCTATGGCTACACCTTC | CASSTGGEIYGYTF | TRBD1 | TRBV19 | few | TRBJ1-2
TGTGCCAGCAGCGGGGGAGGGCGCTACGAGCAGTACTTC | CASSGGGRYEQYF | TRBD2 | TRBV5-4 | - | TRBJ2-7
TGCAGCGTTGATTCTAGCCTAAACACTGAAGCTTTCTTT | CSVDSSLNTEAFF | - | TRBV29-1 | - | TRBJ1-1
TGCGCCAGCAATTCTGCGGGGGGACTAACAGATACGCAGTATTTT | CASNSAGGLTDTQYF | TRBD2 | TRBV5-1 | - | TRBJ2-3
TGTGCCAGCAGTTTAGGGACAGGATTAAATCAGCCCCAGCATTTT | CASSLGTGLNQPQHF | TRBD1 | TRBV27 | - | TRBJ1-5
TGTGCCAGCAGCTCCCCTAACAATGAGCAGTTCTTC | CASSSPNNEQFF | - | TRBV11-2 | once | TRBJ2-1
TGTGCCAGTAGTATGGTTTTGGCAGGGTACGAGCAGTACTTC | CASSMVLAGYEQYF | - | TRBV19 | - | TRBJ2-7
TGTGCCAGCAGCTTAGCTTGTCGGACAGGGTGGTACGAGCAGTACTTC | CASSLACRTGWYEQYF | TRBD1 | TRBV7-9 | - | TRBJ2-7
TGTGCCAGCAAGAAGCGGGAGGGCGACACCGGGGAGCTGTTTTTT | CASKKREGDTGELFF | TRBD2 | TRBV6-4 | - | TRBJ2-2
TGTGCCAGCAGCTACGGCGGCGGGGGTCAGCACGGGGAGCTGTTTTTT | CASSYGGGGQHGELFF | TRBD2 | TRBV7-2 | - | TRBJ2-2
TGTGCCAGCAGCTTGCGGGGGGCCTCCAGCACTGAAGCTTTCTTT | CASSLRGASSTEAFF | - | TRBV11-2 | once | TRBJ1-1
TGCGCCAGCAGCTTCCTTGACAGAGCCGTCACTGAAGCTTTCTTT | CASSFLDRAVTEAFF | - | TRBV5-1 | - | TRBJ1-1
TGTGCCAGTAGTGCCGGGACTAGCGGGGGGAGCTCCTACAATGAGCAGTTCTTC | CASSAGTSGGSSYNEQFF | TRBD2 | TRBV19 | - | TRBJ2-1
TGTGCCAGTAGTATAGTACGGGGGAGCACAGATACGCAGTATTTT | CASSIVRGSTDTQYF | - | TRBV19 | - | TRBJ2-3
TGTGCCAGCAGTTCTTGGACTTTGAACACTGAAGCTTTCTTT | CASSSWTLNTEAFF | - | TRBV28 | - | TRBJ1-1
TGTGCCAGAAGCCATCACAAGAACACTGAAGCTTTCTTT | CARSHHKNTEAFF | - | TRBV7-5 | - | TRBJ1-1
TGCGCCAGCAGCTGGCGGGGGGTGGGAAGTGAGCAGTTCTTC | CASSWRGVGSEQFF | TRBD2 | TRBV5-1 | - | TRBJ2-1
TGTGCCAGCAGTTACTCGTCCGGTTTTAGCAATCAGCCCCAGCATTTT | CASSYSSGFSNQPQHF | - | TRBV6-6 | - | TRBJ1-5
TGCGCCAGCAGCCAATTGGACAGGGACAATGAGCAGTTCTTC | CASSQLDRDNEQFF | TRBD1 | TRBV4-1 | - | TRBJ2-1
TGTGCCAGCAGCCTATATAGCAATCAGCCCCAGCATTTT | CASSLYSNQPQHF | - | TRBV5-8 | - | TRBJ1-5
TGTGCCAGCAGCTTAGTCGCGGGGATCTACAATGAGCAGTTCTTC | CASSLVAGIYNEQFF | - | TRBV7-9 | - | TRBJ2-1
TGTGCCAGCAGCCCCGGCGGGTACGCCGCCGCGTCCTACGAGCAGTACTTC | CASSPGGYAAASYEQYF | - | TRBV7-3 | - | TRBJ2-7
TGTGCCAGTAGTATTTTTTTTCTTGATACGCAGTATTTT | CASSIFFLDTQYF | - | TRBV19 | - | TRBJ2-3
TGTGCCAGTAGTATCGCGGGAGATAGCAATCAGCCCCAGCATTTT | CASSIAGDSNQPQHF | - | TRBV19 | - | TRBJ1-5
TGTGCCAGCAGCTTAGCAATCCGGGGGATCTCCTACGAGCAGTACTTC | CASSLAIRGISYEQYF | - | TRBV7-8 | - | TRBJ2-7
TGTGCCAGCAGTTACTCAAATCAGGGATCCGAGCAGTACTTC | CASSYSNQGSEQYF | - | TRBV6-5 | - | TRBJ2-7
TGTGCCAGCAGCGCAAGACTAGCGGGAACCCTGGTCTACGAGCAGTACTTC | CASSARLAGTLVYEQYF | TRBD2 | TRBV7-9 | - | TRBJ2-7
TGTGCCAGCAGTCCAGTCCTGAACACTGAAGCTTTCTTT | CASSPVLNTEAFF | - | TRBV6-2/TRBV6-3 | - | TRBJ1-1
TGTGCCAGCAGCCAAGATATATGGAGGTCCCTCCACTTT | CASSQDIWRSLHF | - | TRBV14 | - | TRBJ1-6
TGTGCCAGCAGCCCAGGGGCTCGGGGGAACACTGAAGCTTTCTTT | CASSPGARGNTEAFF | - | TRBV7-9 | - | TRBJ1-1
TGCGCCAGCAGCCAAGGCTTACTAGCGGGGGAGCAGTATTTT | CASSQGLLAGEQYF | TRBD2 | TRBV4-3 | once | TRBJ2-3
TGTGCCAGCAGTTGGGGAGTTGGCTACGAGCAGTACTTC | CASSWGVGYEQYF | - | TRBV12-3/TRBV12-4 | - | TRBJ2-7
TGCGCCAGCAGCTGGGGACAGGGACCGTACGAGCAGTACTTC | CASSWGQGPYEQYF | TRBD1 | TRBV5-1 | - | TRBJ2-7
TGCGCCAGCAGCGCCGGGACTGCATCCTACGAGCAGTACTTC | CASSAGTASYEQYF | - | TRBV5-1 | - | TRBJ2-7
TGTGCCAGCAGCTTAGCGTCGGCAGGGGGGACCTACGAGCAGTACTTC | CASSLASAGGTYEQYF | - | TRBV7-6 | - | TRBJ2-7
TGTGCCAGCAGGGGGGGAGGGTCTTACGAGCAGTACTTC | CASRGGGSYEQYF | TRBD2 | TRBV6-5 | - | TRBJ2-7
TGTGCCAGCACCCCGCTTGCGTACAGCACTGAAGCTTTCTTT | CASTPLAYSTEAFF | - | TRBV6-5 | - | TRBJ1-1
TGTGCCAGCAGTTCCCCCGGGGTAGGCGCTAACTATGGCTACACCTTC | CASSSPGVGANYGYTF | - | TRBV28 | - | TRBJ1-2
TGCGCCAGCAGCCAAGATCCGGGAAATCAGCCCCAGCATTTT | CASSQDPGNQPQHF | - | TRBV4-1 | - | TRBJ1-5
TGCAGTGCTAGAGACGGGGAAAAGTACTTC | CSARDGEKYF | - | TRBV20-1 | many | TRBJ2-7
TGTGCCAGTAGAGAGTATATTTATTACAGCAATCAGCCCCAGCATTTT | CASREYIYYSNQPQHF | - | TRBV19 | - | TRBJ1-5
TGTGCCAGTAGTTCCCCCGGGGGGTCCGGGAATCAGCCCCAGCATTTT | CASSSPGGSGNQPQHF | - | TRBV19 | - | TRBJ1-5
TGTGCCAGCAGCCGGAGGTCCAACACCGGGGAGCTGTTTTTT | CASSRRSNTGELFF | - | TRBV9 | - | TRBJ2-2
TGTGCCAGCAGACAAGACTATTTGTCGGGAGAAGGGGAGCAGTACTTC | CASRQDYLSGEGEQYF | - | TRBV27 | - | TRBJ2-7
TGTGCCAGTAGTACTTTCTCCGGGACTAACACTGAAGCTTTCTTT | CASSTFSGTNTEAFF | - | TRBV19 | - | TRBJ1-1
TGTGCCAGCAGCGAGTACAGGGCGGGTAATTCACCCCTCCACTTT | CASSEYRAGNSPLHF | - | TRBV5-4 | - | TRBJ1-6